Each of the 23 T cell receptor beta chains below was sequenced from the same sample in a study of spatial heterogeneity in lung cancer. Time point denoted: blood at routine non-recurrence follow-up after resection. One entry per CDR3 protein, called by TCRdb with MiXCR from the 5' RACE reads. The sample gives 100,000 to 120,000 distinct CDR3 sequences, 10% to 14% of which show up once; roughly 26% is in the top ten. Sequenced material: PBMCs, taken at follow-up. The receptors come from a female donor with early-stage non-small cell lung cancer.

The chain joins TRBV6-6 to TRBJ2-5; D is possibly TRBD1 (7 bases). This CDR3 has 14 amino acids. V lost 5 bases and J 2 bases, leaving 12 bases between the germline ends. Germline values: CDR1 MNHNY, CDR2 SVGAGI (reference sequence). CDR3 sequence reads: CASSPTGRQETQYF. Here the CDR3 DNA reads TGTGCCAGCAGTCCGACAGGGAGGCAAGAGACCCAGTACTTC.

In this sample, this clonotype turned up many times. The chain links TRBV20-1 to TRBJ2-5; TRBD1 matches 7 bases. This CDR3 region has 16 residues. V shed 4 bases, J shed 2 bases, and the junction held 13 bases outside the gene matches. Germline loops: CDR1 DFQATT, CDR2 SNEGSKA (reference sequence). As DNA, the CDR3 is TGCAGTGCTAAACAGACAGGGCCCCCCCTACAAGAGACCCAGTACTTC. Translation gives CSAKQTGPPLQETQYF.

Written as DNA, the CDR3 is TGCGCCAGCAGGGAAGCCGACGGAGGGATTGAAGCTTTCTTT. Its protein product is CASREADGGIEAFF. This rearrangement joins TRBV5-1 to TRBJ1-1, with no clear D. The CDR3 has 14 amino acids. In germline, CDR1 is SGHRS, CDR2 YFSETQ. V dropped 5 bases and J dropped 7 bases, with 18 bases sitting between them.

This clonotype came up a few times. V gene TRBV9 combines with J gene TRBJ1-2; D is undetermined. V dropped 3 bases and J dropped 4 bases, with 7 bases sitting between them. Germline V gives CDR1 SGDLS, CDR2 YYNGEE. The CDR3 spans 12 residues. The DNA for the CDR3 is TGTGCCAGCAGCGAGTGGGGCTATGGCTACACCTTC. It translates to CASSEWGYGYTF.

This clonotype has a handful of counts. V is TRBV3-1 and J is TRBJ2-1; 10 bases align to TRBD2. Per germline, CDR1 LGHDT and CDR2 YNNKEL (reference sequence). V lost 4 bases and J lost 2; bases outside the gene matches: 5. The CDR3 is 16 residues long. In DNA, the CDR3 is TGTGCCAGCAGCCCGGGACTAGCGAACCCCTACAATGAGCAGTTCTTC. Translation: CASSPGLANPYNEQFF.

This clonotype was detected a few times. This rearrangement joins TRBV27 to TRBJ2-3; 9 nucleotides match TRBD2. The CDR3 loop spans 16 amino acids. Losses at the gene ends were 5 bases for V and 1 base for J; bases not matched to a gene: 7. The germline V gene encodes CDR1 MNHEY and CDR2 SMNVEV (reference sequence). The CDR3 DNA reads TGTGCCAGCAGTCCCTATAGCGGGAGACGCACAGATACGCAGTATTTT. It encodes CASSPYSGRRTDTQYF.

This clonotype appeared a few times. This chain links TRBV5-1 with TRBJ2-3; D might be TRBD1 (6 bases). The CDR3 extends over 15 amino acids. The V and J ends lost 4 bases and 3 bases respectively, with 15 bases between them. Germline V gives CDR1 SGHRS, CDR2 YFSETQ. The CDR3 DNA is TGCGCCAGCAGCCCGGGACACCCGGGTACAGATACGCAGTATTTT. Its protein is CASSPGHPGTDTQYF. Using reference TRBV5-1 and TRBJ2-3 for the parts outside the CDR3, the full variable domain is KAGVTQTPRYLIKTRGQQVTLSCSPISGHRSVSWYQQTPGQGLQFLFEYFSETQRNKGNFPGRFSGRQFSNSRSEMNVSTLELGDSALYLCASSPGHPGTDTQYFGPGTRLTVL.

A single count supports this clonotype. This rearrangement joins TRBV6-2 or TRBV6-3 to TRBJ2-2; 10 positions match TRBD2. The CDR3 runs 15 residues. J lost 6 bases, V lost 4 bases, and 5 bases had no gene match. The germline V gene encodes CDR1 MNHEY and CDR2 SVGEGT. CDR3 amino acids: CASSSPAGGPGELFF. For the CDR3, the DNA is TGTGCCAGCAGTTCCCCAGCGGGAGGGCCCGGGGAGCTGTTTTTT.

The gene calls are TRBV5-1 and TRBJ2-5, with D possibly matching TRBD1 (5 bases). The germline CDR1 and CDR2 sequences are SGHRS and YFSETQ. The CDR3 sequence is 14 residues long. V lost 1 base, J lost 1 base, and 8 bases lay in between. As DNA, the CDR3 is TGCGCCAGCAGCTTGTGGCAGGGCCAAGAGACCCAGTACTTC. Encoded protein: CASSLWQGQETQYF.

J is TRBJ1-2 and V is TRBV6-2 or TRBV6-3; TRBD1 aligns across 7 bases. Trimming at V came to 7 bases and at J to 4 bases, leaving 9 bases not matched to a gene. From germline, CDR1 is MNHEY and CDR2 SVGEGT. The CDR3 loop spans 14 amino acids. The CDR3 protein is CASTDFQGGYGYTF. CDR3 nucleotides: TGTGCCAGCACCGACTTCCAGGGGGGCTATGGCTACACCTTC.

CDR3 DNA sequence: TGTGCCAGCAGAGTCCGGGTAGACAATGAGCAGTTCTTC. Translating it yields CASRVRVDNEQFF. This chain uses TRBV27 with TRBJ2-1; D is ambiguous. CDR3 length equals 13 residues. Germline CDR1 MNHEY, CDR2 SMNVEV (reference sequence). V lost 6 bases to trimming and J lost 5 bases, with 11 bases between them.

This clonotype was found a few times. The chain links TRBV7-9 to TRBJ1-2, with D unclear. V lost 3 bases, J lost 2 bases, and 7 bases lay in between. Germline CDR1 SEHNR, CDR2 FQNEAQ (reference sequence). The CDR3 runs to 13 residues. In DNA, the CDR3 is TGTGCCAGCAGCTTCGACCCCAACTATGGCTACACCTTC. Its protein is CASSFDPNYGYTF. Drawing the rest from reference TRBV7-9 and TRBJ1-2, the complete variable domain is DTGVSQNPRHKITKRGQNVTFRCDPISEHNRLYWYRQTLGQGPEFLTYFQNEAQLEKSRLLSDRFSAERPKGSFSTLEIQRTEQGDSAMYLCASSFDPNYGYTFGSGTRLTVV.

This clonotype was recorded a few times. The rearrangement joins TRBV28 to TRBJ2-5; TRBD1 agrees at 9 bases. Losses at the gene ends were 6 bases for V and 6 bases for J; bases not matched to a gene: 8. CDR1 is MDHEN, CDR2 SYDVKM, per germline. There are 14 residues in the CDR3. The CDR3 nucleotides are TGTGCCAGCAGACCCGGGACAGGGTCGAAGACCCAGTACTTC. As protein: CASRPGTGSKTQYF.

This clonotype was counted at least ten times. This chain's CDR3 is CASSIEGVGYTF. CDR3 nucleotide sequence: TGTGCCAGTAGTATAGAGGGAGTTGGCTACACCTTC. This chain uses TRBV19 with TRBJ1-2; D gene ambiguous. CDR3 length: 12 residues. V dropped 0 bases and J dropped 7 bases, with 6 bases sitting between them. The V gene's germline CDR1 is LNHDA and CDR2 SQIVND (reference sequence).

V is TRBV5-6 and J is TRBJ2-1, with 9 positions matching TRBD2. J gave up 6 bases and V 0 bases, and 7 bases lay outside the gene matches. The germline V gene encodes CDR1 SGHDT and CDR2 YYEEEE. The CDR3 consists of 16 residues. CDR3 coding DNA: TGTGCCAGCAGCTTGGTTCCGGCGGGAGGGAGCAATGAGCAGTTCTTC. Its protein product is CASSLVPAGGSNEQFF.

The table lists this clonotype with many counts. CDR3 sequence: CSVGWGQGFADTQYF. The CDR3 DNA is TGCAGCGTTGGCTGGGGGCAAGGATTCGCAGATACGCAGTATTTT. The J gene is TRBJ2-3, the V gene TRBV29-1; D perhaps matches TRBD1 (6 bases). The germline V gene encodes CDR1 SQVTM and CDR2 ANQGSEA. V lost 4 bases to trimming and J lost 4 bases, with 18 bases between them. The CDR3 runs 15 residues.

V gene TRBV2 combines with J gene TRBJ1-2; TRBD1 matches 7 bases. After removal of 8 bases from V and 8 bases from J, the junction contained 11 bases not matched to a gene. Germline loops: CDR1 SNHLY, CDR2 FYNNEI. This CDR3 contains 13 residues. The CDR3 spells CASRGQPREGYTF. For the CDR3, the DNA is TGTGCCAGCCGGGGACAGCCAAGGGAGGGCTACACCTTC. Full variable domain (rest looked up from reference TRBV2 and TRBJ1-2): EPEVTQTPSHQVTQMGQEVILRCVPISNHLYFYWYRQILGQKVEFLVSFYNNEISEKSEIFDDQFSVERPDGSNFTLKIRSTKLEDSAMYFCASRGQPREGYTFGSGTRLTVV.

This clonotype appeared a few times. The chain employs TRBV10-2 and TRBJ2-5; D possibly matches TRBD1 or TRBD2 (5 bases each). V dropped 1 base and J dropped 7 bases, with 10 bases sitting between them. This CDR3 contains 13 residues. CDR1 and CDR2 from the germline V gene are WSHSY and SAAADI. CDR3 residues: CASSEWLRGTQYF. CDR3 DNA: TGCGCCAGCAGTGAGTGGTTGAGGGGGACCCAGTACTTC.

This clonotype has at least ten counts. CDR3: CASSISLAWTGELFF. The CDR3 coding sequence is TGTGCCAGCAGTATATCGCTAGCCTGGACCGGGGAGCTGTTTTTT. The chain has TRBV2 and TRBJ2-2; a weak D match, TRBD2 (5 bases). The CDR3 is made up of 15 amino acids. Germline loops: CDR1 SNHLY, CDR2 FYNNEI. Trimming pared 5 bases from V and 5 bases from J, leaving 15 bases between.

This clonotype has ten or more counts. The gene calls are TRBV7-2 and TRBJ2-5, with 8 bases matching TRBD2. The CDR3 runs 17 residues. In germline, CDR1 is SGHTA, CDR2 FQGNSA. Trimming at V came to 3 bases and at J to 5 bases, leaving 14 bases not matched to a gene. The CDR3: CASSFLIRPGGEETQYF. The CDR3 DNA sequence: TGTGCCAGCAGCTTTTTAATCCGCCCGGGAGGGGAGGAGACCCAGTACTTC. The full variable domain, rest sourced from reference TRBV7-2 and TRBJ2-5, is GAGVSQSPSNKVTEKGKDVELRCDPISGHTALYWYRQSLGQGLEFLIYFQGNSAPDKSGLPSDRFSAERTGGSVSTLTIQRTQQEDSAVYLCASSFLIRPGGEETQYFGPGTRLLVL.

V and J are TRBV4-1 and TRBJ1-4; TRBD1 matches at 9 bases. CDR1 is MGHRA, CDR2 YSYEKL, per germline. This CDR3 has 15 residues. The ends lost 5 bases at V and 3 bases at J; junction bases unmatched: 4. CDR3: CASSYRQGANEKLFF. In DNA, the CDR3 is TGCGCCAGCAGCTACCGACAGGGGGCTAATGAAAAACTGTTTTTT.

The rearrangement uses TRBV7-6 and TRBJ1-5; D is unresolved. Per germline, CDR1 SGHVS and CDR2 FNYEAQ. Trimming left V 6 bases short and J 0 bases short, with 18 bases between. This CDR3 region has 17 residues. CDR3 DNA: TGTGCCAGCAGTCCTGGGGTCACAGCTTATAGCAATCAGCCCCAGCATTTT. This sequence encodes CASSPGVTAYSNQPQHF. Full variable domain (remainder filled in from reference TRBV7-6 and TRBJ1-5): GAGVSQSPRYKVTKRGQDVALRCDPISGHVSLYWYRQALGQGPEFLTYFNYEAQQDKSGLPNDRFSAERPEGSISTLTIQRTEQRDSAMYRCASSPGVTAYSNQPQHFGDGTRLSIL.

This clonotype was recorded many times. V usage is TRBV12-3 or TRBV12-4 and J usage is TRBJ1-5, with 8 bases fitting TRBD1. The junction had 6 bases not matched to a gene; V was cut back by 5 bases and J by 6 bases. CDR3 length equals 14 residues. The CDR3 DNA reads TGTGCCAGCAGTCCTGACAGGGGATTTCAGCCCCAGCATTTT. Amino acids: CASSPDRGFQPQHF.